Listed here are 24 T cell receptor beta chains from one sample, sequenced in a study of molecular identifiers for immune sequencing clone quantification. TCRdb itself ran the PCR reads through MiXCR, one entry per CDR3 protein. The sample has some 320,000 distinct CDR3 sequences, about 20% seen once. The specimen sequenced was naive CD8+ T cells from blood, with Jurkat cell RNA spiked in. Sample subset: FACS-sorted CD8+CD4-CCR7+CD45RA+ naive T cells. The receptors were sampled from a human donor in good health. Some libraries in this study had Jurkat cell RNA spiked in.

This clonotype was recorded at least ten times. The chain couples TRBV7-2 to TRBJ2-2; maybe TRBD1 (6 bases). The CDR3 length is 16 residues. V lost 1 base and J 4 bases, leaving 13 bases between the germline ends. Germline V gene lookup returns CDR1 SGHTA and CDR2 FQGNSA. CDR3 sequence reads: CASSLVGLGGTGELFF. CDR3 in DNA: TGTGCCAGCAGCTTAGTCGGGCTAGGGGGCACCGGGGAGCTGTTTTTT.

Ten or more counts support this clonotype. CDR3 sequence: CASSEGSGALQETQYF. As DNA, the CDR3 is TGTGCCAGCAGTGAAGGTTCGGGGGCGCTCCAAGAGACCCAGTACTTC. This chain links TRBV2 with TRBJ2-5; the D gene could be TRBD1 or TRBD2 (6 bases each). This CDR3 spans 16 amino acids. The V end was cut by 1 base, the J end by 1 base, with 13 bases between. CDR1 SNHLY and CDR2 FYNNEI come from the germline V gene.

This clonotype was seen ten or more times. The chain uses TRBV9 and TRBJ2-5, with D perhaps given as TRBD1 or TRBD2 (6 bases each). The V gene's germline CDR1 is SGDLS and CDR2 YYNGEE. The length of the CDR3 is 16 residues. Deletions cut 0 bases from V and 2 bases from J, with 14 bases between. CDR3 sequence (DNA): TGTGCCAGCAGCGTAGAAAGGGGGGCCCAGCAAGAGACCCAGTACTTC. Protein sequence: CASSVERGAQQETQYF.

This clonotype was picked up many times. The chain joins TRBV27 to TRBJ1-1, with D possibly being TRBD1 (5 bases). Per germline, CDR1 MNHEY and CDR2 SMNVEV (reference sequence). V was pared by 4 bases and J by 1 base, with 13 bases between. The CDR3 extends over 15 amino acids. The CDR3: CASSSRGVPNTEAFF. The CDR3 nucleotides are TGTGCCAGCAGTTCAAGGGGAGTACCGAACACTGAAGCTTTCTTT.

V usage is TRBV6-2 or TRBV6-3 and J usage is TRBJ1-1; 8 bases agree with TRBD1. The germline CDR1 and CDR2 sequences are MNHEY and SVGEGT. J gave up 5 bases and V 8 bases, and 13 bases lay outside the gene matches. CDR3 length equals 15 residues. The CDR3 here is CASSLATGVRTEAFF. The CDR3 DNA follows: TGTGCCAGCTCTCTGGCGACAGGGGTGCGGACTGAAGCTTTCTTT.

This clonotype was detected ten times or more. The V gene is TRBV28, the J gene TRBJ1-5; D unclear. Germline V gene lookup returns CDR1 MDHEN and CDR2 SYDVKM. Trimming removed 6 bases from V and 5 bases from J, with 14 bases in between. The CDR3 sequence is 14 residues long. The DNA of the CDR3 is TGTGCCAGCAGAGGTTATGAACCGGATCAGCCCCAGCATTTT. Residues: CASRGYEPDQPQHF.

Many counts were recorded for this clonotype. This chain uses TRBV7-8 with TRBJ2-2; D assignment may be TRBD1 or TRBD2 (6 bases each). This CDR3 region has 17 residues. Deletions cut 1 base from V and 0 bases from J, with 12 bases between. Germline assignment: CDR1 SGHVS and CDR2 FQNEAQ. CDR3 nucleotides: TGTGCCAGCAGCTTAGATTGGGGGGCCACGAACACCGGGGAGCTGTTTTTT. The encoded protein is CASSLDWGATNTGELFF.

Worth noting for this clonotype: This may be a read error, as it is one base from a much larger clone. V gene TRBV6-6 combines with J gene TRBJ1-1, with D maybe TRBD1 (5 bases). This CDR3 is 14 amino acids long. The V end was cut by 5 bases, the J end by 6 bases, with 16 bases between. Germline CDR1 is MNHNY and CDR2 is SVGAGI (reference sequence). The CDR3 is CASSTLEGTAEAFF. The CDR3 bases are TGTGCCAGCAGTACCCTGGAGGGGACCGCTGAAGCTTTCTTT.

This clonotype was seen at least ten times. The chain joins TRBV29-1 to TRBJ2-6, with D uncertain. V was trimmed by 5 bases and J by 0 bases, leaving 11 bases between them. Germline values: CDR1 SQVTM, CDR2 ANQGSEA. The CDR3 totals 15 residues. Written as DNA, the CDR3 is TGCAGCGTTTTACCGGGTGCCTCTGGGGCCAACGTCCTGACTTTC. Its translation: CSVLPGASGANVLTF.

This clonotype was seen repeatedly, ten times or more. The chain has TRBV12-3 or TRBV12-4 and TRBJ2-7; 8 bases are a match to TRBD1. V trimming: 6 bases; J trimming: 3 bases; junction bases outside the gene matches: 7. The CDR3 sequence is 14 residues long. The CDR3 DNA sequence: TGTGCCAGCAGCCTAGGAGACAGGGGCTACGAGCAGTACTTC. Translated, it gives CASSLGDRGYEQYF.

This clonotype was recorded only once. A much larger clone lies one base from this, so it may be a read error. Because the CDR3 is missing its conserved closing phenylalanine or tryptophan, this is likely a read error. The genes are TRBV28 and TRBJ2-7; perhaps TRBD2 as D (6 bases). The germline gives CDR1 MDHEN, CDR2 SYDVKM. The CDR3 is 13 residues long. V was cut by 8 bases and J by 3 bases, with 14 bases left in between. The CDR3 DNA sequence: TGTGCCAGCGCAAGGGACTCTCACTACGAGCAGTACCTC. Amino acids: CASARDSHYEQYL.

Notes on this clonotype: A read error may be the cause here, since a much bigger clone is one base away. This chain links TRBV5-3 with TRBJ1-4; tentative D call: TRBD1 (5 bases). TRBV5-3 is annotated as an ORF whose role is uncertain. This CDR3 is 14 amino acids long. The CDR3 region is CASSFSRASEKLFF. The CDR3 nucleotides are TGTGCCAGCAGCTTCTCCAGGGCTAGTGAAAAACTGTTTTTT.

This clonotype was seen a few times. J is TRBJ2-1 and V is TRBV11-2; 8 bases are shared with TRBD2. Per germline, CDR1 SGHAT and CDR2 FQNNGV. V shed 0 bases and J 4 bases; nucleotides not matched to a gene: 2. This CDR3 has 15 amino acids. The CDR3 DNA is TGTGCCAGCAGCTTAGAAGCGGGAGTATACAATGAGCAGTTCTTC. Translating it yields CASSLEAGVYNEQFF.

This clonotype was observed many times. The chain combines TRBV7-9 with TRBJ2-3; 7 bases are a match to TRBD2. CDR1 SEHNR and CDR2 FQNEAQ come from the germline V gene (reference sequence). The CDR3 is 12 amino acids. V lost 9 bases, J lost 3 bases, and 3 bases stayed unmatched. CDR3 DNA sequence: TGTGCCAGTGGACTAGAGACAGATACGCAGTATTTT. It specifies CASGLETDTQYF.

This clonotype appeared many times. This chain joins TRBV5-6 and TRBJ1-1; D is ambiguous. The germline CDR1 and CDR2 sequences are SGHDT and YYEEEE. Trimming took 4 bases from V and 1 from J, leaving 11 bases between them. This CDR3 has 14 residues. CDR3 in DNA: TGTGCCAGCAGCACCGGCTACTCGAACACTGAAGCTTTCTTT. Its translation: CASSTGYSNTEAFF.

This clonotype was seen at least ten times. The CDR3: CASSQDLVGGTEAFF. The DNA for the CDR3 is TGCGCCAGCAGCCAAGATCTTGTCGGGGGCACTGAAGCTTTCTTT. The rearrangement uses TRBV4-1 and TRBJ1-1; a weak D match, TRBD1 (5 bases). This CDR3 is built from 15 residues. V lost 0 bases and J lost 4, with 12 bases in between. CDR1 MGHRA and CDR2 YSYEKL come from the germline V gene.

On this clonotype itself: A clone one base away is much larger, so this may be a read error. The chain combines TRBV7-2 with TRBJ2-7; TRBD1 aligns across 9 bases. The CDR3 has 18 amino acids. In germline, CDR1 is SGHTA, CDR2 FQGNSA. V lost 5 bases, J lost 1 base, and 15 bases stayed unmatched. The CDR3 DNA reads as TGTGCCAGCAGCCTCTTCCCGGGACAGGGTATAACTTCCTACGAGCAGTACTTC. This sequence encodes CASSLFPGQGITSYEQYF. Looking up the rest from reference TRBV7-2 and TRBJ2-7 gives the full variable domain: GAGVSQSPSNKVTEKGKDVELRCDPISGHTALYWYRQSLGQGLEFLIYFQGNSAPDKSGLPSDRFSAERTGGSVSTLTIQRTQQEDSAVYLCASSLFPGQGITSYEQYFGPGTRLTVT.

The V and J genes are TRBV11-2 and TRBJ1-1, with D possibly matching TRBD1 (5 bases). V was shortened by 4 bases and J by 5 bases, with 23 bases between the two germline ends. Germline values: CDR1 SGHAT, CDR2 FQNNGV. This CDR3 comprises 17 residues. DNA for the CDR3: TGTGCCAGCAGCTCCGCTCTAACGCCCGGGGGTCGGACTGAAGCTTTCTTT. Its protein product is CASSSALTPGGRTEAFF.

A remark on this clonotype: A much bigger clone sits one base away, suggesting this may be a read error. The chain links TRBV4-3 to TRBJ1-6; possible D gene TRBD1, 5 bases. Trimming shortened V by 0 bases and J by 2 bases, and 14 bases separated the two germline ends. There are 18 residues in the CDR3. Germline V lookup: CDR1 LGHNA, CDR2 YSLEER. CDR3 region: CASSQDWGLVPYNSPLHF. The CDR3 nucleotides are TGCGCCAGCAGCCAAGATTGGGGGTTGGTCCCCTATAATTCACCCCTCCACTTT.

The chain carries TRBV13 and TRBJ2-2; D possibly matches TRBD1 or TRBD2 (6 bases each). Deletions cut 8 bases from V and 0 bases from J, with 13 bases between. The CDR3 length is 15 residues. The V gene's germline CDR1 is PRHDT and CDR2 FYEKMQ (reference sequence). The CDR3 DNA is TGTGCCAGCCGAGGAGGGGGTGCGAACACCGGGGAGCTGTTTTTT. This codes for CASRGGGANTGELFF.

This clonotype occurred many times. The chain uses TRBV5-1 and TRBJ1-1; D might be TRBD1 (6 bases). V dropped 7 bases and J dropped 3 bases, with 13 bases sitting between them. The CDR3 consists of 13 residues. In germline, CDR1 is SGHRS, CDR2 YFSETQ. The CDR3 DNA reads TGCGCCAGCTCAGGGGATCAGGACACTGAAGCTTTCTTT. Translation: CASSGDQDTEAFF.

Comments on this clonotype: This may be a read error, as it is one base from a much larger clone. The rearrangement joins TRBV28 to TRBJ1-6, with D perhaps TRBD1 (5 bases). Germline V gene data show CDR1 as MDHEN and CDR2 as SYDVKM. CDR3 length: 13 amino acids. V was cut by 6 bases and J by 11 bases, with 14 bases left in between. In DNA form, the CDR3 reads TGTGCCAGCAGCGACGGACGGGGGGCACCCCTCCACTTT. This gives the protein CASSDGRGAPLHF.

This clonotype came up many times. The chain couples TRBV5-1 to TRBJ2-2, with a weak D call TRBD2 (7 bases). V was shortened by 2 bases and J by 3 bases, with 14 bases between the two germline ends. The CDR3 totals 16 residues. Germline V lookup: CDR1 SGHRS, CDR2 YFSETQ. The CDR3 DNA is TGCGCCAGCAGCTTATCGGGGGGCGATTACACCGGGGAGCTGTTTTTT. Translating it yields CASSLSGGDYTGELFF.

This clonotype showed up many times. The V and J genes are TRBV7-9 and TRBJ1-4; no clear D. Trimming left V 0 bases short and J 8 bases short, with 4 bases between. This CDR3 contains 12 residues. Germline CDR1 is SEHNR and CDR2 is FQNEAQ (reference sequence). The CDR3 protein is CASSLAAEKLFF. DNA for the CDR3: TGTGCCAGCAGCTTAGCGGCGGAAAAACTGTTTTTT.